The 10 T cell receptor beta chains reported below all come from one sample, sequenced in a study of T cells in Graves' hyperthyroidism and ophthalmopathy. Amplification yielded TCR beta CDR3 regions, with RNA transcripts as the source. Researchers ran a first-round RT-PCR on the TCR CDR3 using the HTBI primer set. TCRdb re-derived calls from the multiplex PCR reads in MiXCR, one entry per CDR3 protein. Found here are approximately 640,000 distinct CDR3 sequences, 17% of them singletons; the top ten hold about 14%. Sample: blood. The receptors shown here come from a man aged 45-60 years with Graves' hyperthyroidism.

The rearrangement uses TRBV7-9 and TRBJ2-2; TRBD2 matches at 8 bases. J lost 7 bases, V lost 2 bases, and 18 bases had no gene match. The germline V gene encodes CDR1 SEHNR and CDR2 FQNEAQ (reference sequence). CDR3 length: 19 residues. CDR3 sequence: CASSLSDLKTSALIGELFF. The CDR3 region has the DNA TGTGCCAGCAGCTTATCGGACCTTAAGACTAGCGCGTTGATCGGGGAGCTGTTTTTT.

About this clonotype: A single base separates this from a much larger clone, so it may be a read error. This CDR3 reads CASSLQGGSGTQYF. CDR3 in DNA: TGTGCCAGCAGCTTACAGGGTGGTTCAGGGACCCAGTACTTC. This chain links TRBV5-5 with TRBJ2-5; D is perhaps TRBD1 (6 bases). From germline, CDR1 is SGHKS and CDR2 YYEKEE (reference sequence). The V end lost 2 bases, the J end lost 7 bases, and 15 bases lay between the germline ends. There are 14 residues in the CDR3.

This clonotype has a count of ten or more. The gene calls are TRBV2 and TRBJ2-7, with D possibly TRBD2 on 5 matching bases. Germline CDR1 and CDR2: SNHLY and FYNNEI. The CDR3 totals 13 residues. V lost 6 bases, J lost 4 bases, and 13 bases lay in between. The CDR3 loop is CASSRGFAYEQYF. DNA for the CDR3: TGTGCCAGCAGCCGAGGGTTCGCTTACGAGCAGTACTTC.

This clonotype was counted at least ten times. This sequence joins TRBV7-9 and TRBJ2-2, with a possible D match to TRBD1 (5 bases). Trimming took 5 bases from V and 0 from J, leaving 13 bases between them. Germline V gene sequence: CDR1 SEHNR, CDR2 FQNEAQ (reference sequence). The CDR3 extends over 16 amino acids. CDR3 in amino acids: CASSPKTASNTGELFF. CDR3 DNA sequence: TGTGCCAGCAGCCCCAAGACAGCATCGAACACCGGGGAGCTGTTTTTT.

This clonotype has just a few counts. This sequence joins TRBV19 and TRBJ2-3; 7 nucleotides match TRBD2. The germline V gene encodes CDR1 LNHDA and CDR2 SQIVND (reference sequence). The trim removed 5 bases at V and 2 bases at J, leaving 7 bases unmatched. This CDR3 contains 15 residues. In DNA, the CDR3 is TGTGCCAGTAGTTGGGCGGGAGCTGACACAGATACGCAGTATTTT. Protein product: CASSWAGADTDTQYF.

This clonotype showed up many times. The rearrangement joins TRBV25-1 to TRBJ1-4; a weak D match, TRBD1 (5 bases). This CDR3 comprises 15 residues. Germline CDR1 and CDR2: MGHDK and SYGVNS. Trimming left V 2 bases short and J 2 bases short, with 9 bases between. CDR3 residues: CASSEPGRTNEKLFF. CDR3 sequence (DNA): TGTGCCAGCAGTGAACCGGGACGGACTAATGAAAAACTGTTTTTT.

This clonotype was recorded a few times. The rearrangement joins TRBV19 to TRBJ2-1; 8 bases line up with TRBD2. The trim removed 3 bases at V and 3 bases at J, leaving 7 bases unmatched. The CDR3 covers 16 residues. Per the germline V gene, CDR1 is LNHDA and CDR2 is SQIVND (reference sequence). CDR3 nucleotides: TGTGCCAGTAGTATGTCGAGCGGGAGTCGCTACAATGAGCAGTTCTTC. Encoded protein: CASSMSSGSRYNEQFF.

Ten or more counts support this clonotype. J is TRBJ1-4 and V is TRBV2; D is ambiguous. The CDR3 is 16 amino acids. In germline, CDR1 is SNHLY, CDR2 FYNNEI. With 3 bases removed from V and 2 bases from J, the gap between germline ends came to 13 bases. Here the CDR3 DNA reads TGTGCCAGCAGTGACCCCGGAGTGTCGACTAATGAAAAACTGTTTTTT. Residues: CASSDPGVSTNEKLFF.

This clonotype was seen repeatedly, ten times or more. The chain carries TRBV30 and TRBJ2-7; D is tentatively TRBD1 or TRBD2 (6 bases each). Germline V gene data show CDR1 as GTSNPN and CDR2 as SVGIG (reference sequence). The CDR3 is 14 residues long. V gave up 0 bases and J gave up 2 bases, with 11 bases separating them. CDR3 DNA: TGTGCCTGGAGTGTACAGGGCGGGACCTACGAGCAGTACTTC. Its protein product is CAWSVQGGTYEQYF.

This clonotype was counted between two and nine times. The V gene is TRBV6-1, the J gene TRBJ2-3; 7 bases agree with TRBD1. The germline gives CDR1 MNHNS, CDR2 SASEGT. J gave up 0 bases and V 5 bases, and 5 bases lay outside the gene matches. CDR3 size: 15 residues. The CDR3 loop is CASSLDRLSTDTQYF. The CDR3 bases are TGTGCCAGCAGTTTGGACAGGTTAAGCACAGATACGCAGTATTTT.